The 27 T cell receptor beta chains in this list originate from one sample, sequenced in a study of blood T cell repertoires in COVID-19 (dated by TCRdb to the early 2020s). Receptor libraries were prepared by the immunoSEQ multiplex PCR assay. TCRdb re-hosts the immuneACCESS table, in-frame sequences only. Its copies lack some clones; in the studies checked, an unresolved V gene accounts for under half of them, and the cause for the rest is not known. Within this sample are 100,000 to 150,000 clones, with 80% to 90% of them counted one time only. Together, the top ten hold 2% to 2.5% of the sample. Sequencing was done on a sample of PBMCs or T cells enriched from blood (not recorded which). Source of these receptors: a woman in her fifties or sixties who had recovered from COVID-19.

The count of this clone is one. The chain recombines TRBV2 with TRBJ1-4, with 7 nucleotides matching TRBD1. J lost 4 bases, V lost 9 bases, and 5 bases had no gene match. The CDR3 sequence is 13 residues long. Germline lookup yields CDR1 SNHLY and CDR2 FYNNEI. CDR3 residues: CASGQDYNEKLFF. The CDR3 DNA reads TGTGCCAGTGGACAGGACTATAATGAAAAACTGTTTTTT.

This clone was counted a few times. The DNA of the CDR3 is TGTGCCAGCTCGCAACAGGGGGTAAACACTGAAGCTTTCTTT. Encoded protein: CASSQQGVNTEAFF. This rearrangement joins TRBV18 to TRBJ1-1; 8 positions match TRBD1. The CDR3 runs to 14 residues. Germline CDR1 and CDR2: KGHSH and LQKENI. Trimming at V came to 6 bases and at J to 2 bases, leaving 5 bases not matched to a gene. Filled out from reference TRBV18 and TRBJ1-1, the complete variable domain reads NAGVMQNPRHLVRRRGQEARLRCSPMKGHSHVYWYRQLPEEGLKFMVYLQKENIIDESGMPKERFSAEFPKEGPSILRIQQVVRGDSAAYFCASSQQGVNTEAFFGQGTRLTVV.

The rearrangement links TRBV19 to TRBJ1-3; D is unresolved. CDR1 LNHDA and CDR2 SQIVND come from the germline V gene (reference sequence). The CDR3 runs 11 residues. The germline V and J ends were trimmed by 6 bases and 8 bases, with 8 bases remaining between them. This CDR3 reads CASSTPYTIYF. CDR3 nucleotide sequence: TGTGCCAGTAGCACACCTTACACCATATATTTT.

This clone is a singleton in its sample. The chain employs TRBV27 and TRBJ1-2; 9 bases agree with TRBD1. The CDR3 contains 14 residues. The ends lost 6 bases at V and 8 bases at J; junction bases unmatched: 10. Germline V gene data show CDR1 as MNHEY and CDR2 as SMNVEV (reference sequence). The CDR3: CASSLTGGSGGYTF. For the CDR3, the DNA is TGTGCCAGCAGCTTAACAGGGGGCTCGGGCGGCTACACCTTC.

The chain is built from TRBV30 and TRBJ2-7; possibly TRBD2 for D (6 bases). CDR1 and CDR2 (germline): GTSNPN, SVGIG (reference sequence). V dropped 5 bases and J dropped 6 bases, with 17 bases sitting between them. The CDR3 loop spans 13 amino acids. Here the CDR3 DNA reads TGTGCCTGGGACTCAACCCGGAGGGGCGAGCAGTACTTC. The encoded protein is CAWDSTRRGEQYF.

V and J are TRBV27 and TRBJ1-2, with TRBD1 matching over 8 bases. After removal of 6 bases from V and 3 bases from J, the junction contained 6 bases not matched to a gene. This CDR3 spans 14 amino acids. CDR1 is MNHEY and CDR2 is SMNVEV in the germline V gene (reference sequence). In nucleotides, the CDR3 is TGTGCCAGCAGGCCGGCAGGGGGCCACTATGGCTACACCTTC. It translates to CASRPAGGHYGYTF.

This clone was recorded once. The V gene is TRBV20-1, the J gene TRBJ2-7, with 7 bases that match TRBD2. Trimming took 3 bases from V and 3 from J; bases not matched to a gene: 2. The CDR3 covers 12 residues. Looked up from germline, CDR1 is DFQATT and CDR2 is SNEGSKA (reference sequence). CDR3 nucleotides: TGCAGTGCTAGTAGGGAGGGCTACGAGCAGTACTTC. This gives the protein CSASREGYEQYF.

This rearrangement joins TRBV18 to TRBJ2-5; D uncertain. Trimming shortened V by 1 base and J by 5 bases, and 17 bases separated the two germline ends. Germline V lookup: CDR1 KGHSH, CDR2 LQKENI. CDR3 size: 16 residues. CDR3 sequence: CASSPRSELGTETQYF. The CDR3 DNA sequence: TGTGCCAGCTCACCACGGTCGGAGCTAGGTACGGAGACCCAGTACTTC.

V and J are TRBV13 and TRBJ2-3; D is possibly TRBD2 (5 bases). Germline V gene data show CDR1 as PRHDT and CDR2 as FYEKMQ (reference sequence). CDR3 length: 16 residues. V was pared by 1 base and J by 0 bases, with 11 bases between. CDR3 DNA: TGTGCCAGCAGCTTAGCCGGAGCTAGCAGCACAGATACGCAGTATTTT. Protein: CASSLAGASSTDTQYF.

This clone was observed a few times. The V gene is TRBV6-2 or TRBV6-3, the J gene TRBJ1-1, with 7 bases aligning to TRBD1. Looked up from germline, CDR1 is MNHEY and CDR2 is SVGEGT. V was pared by 2 bases and J by 3 bases, with 6 bases of the junction left unmatched. This CDR3 contains 15 residues. The CDR3 nucleotides are TGTGCCAGCAGTTACCGCAGGGGGTTGGACACTGAAGCTTTCTTT. It encodes CASSYRRGLDTEAFF.

The chain has TRBV18 and TRBJ2-7; 8 bases agree with TRBD1. The J segment lost 5 bases and the V segment lost 2 bases, leaving 2 bases of the junction unmatched. The germline V gene encodes CDR1 KGHSH and CDR2 LQKENI. The CDR3 is 13 residues long. CDR3 DNA: TGTGCCAGCTCACCAGTCAGGGGGCACGAGCAGTACTTC. As protein: CASSPVRGHEQYF. Complete variable domain (other parts from reference TRBV18 and TRBJ2-7): NAGVMQNPRHLVRRRGQEARLRCSPMKGHSHVYWYRQLPEEGLKFMVYLQKENIIDESGMPKERFSAEFPKEGPSILRIQQVVRGDSAAYFCASSPVRGHEQYFGPGTRLTVT.

In nucleotides, the CDR3 is TGTGCCAGCAGCCGCGGGACAGAACAGTTGGAATACTACAATGAGCAGTTCTTC. Encoded protein: CASSRGTEQLEYYNEQFF. V usage is TRBV3-1 (or the pseudogene TRBV3-2) and J usage is TRBJ2-1; tentatively, D is TRBD1 (7 bases). CDR1 and CDR2 from the germline V gene are LGHDT and YNNKEL (reference sequence). The CDR3 runs 18 residues. V was cut by 4 bases and J by 3 bases, with 22 bases left in between.

The V gene is TRBV19, the J gene TRBJ2-7, with a possible D match to TRBD2 (5 bases). The V gene's germline CDR1 is LNHDA and CDR2 SQIVND (reference sequence). V lost 4 bases to trimming and J lost 5 bases, with 24 bases between them. This CDR3 comprises 17 residues. In nucleotides, the CDR3 is TGTGCCAGTAGTACGACCTTAAAAGACTACCAGTGGGACGAGCAGTACTTC. Its protein is CASSTTLKDYQWDEQYF.

This clone was detected only once. V and J are TRBV29-1 and TRBJ2-7; 12 bases are a match to TRBD2. Trimming took 5 bases from V and 7 from J; bases not matched to a gene: 9. The CDR3 contains 14 residues. The germline V gene has CDR1 SQVTM and CDR2 ANQGSEA. CDR3 coding DNA: TGCAGCGTTTCCACTAGCGGGGGGCCTTTAGAGCAGTACTTC. The encoded protein is CSVSTSGGPLEQYF.

This clone was found once. This chain links TRBV28 with TRBJ2-3; TRBD1 matches at 9 bases. This CDR3 has 13 amino acids. The V segment lost 8 bases and the J segment 5 bases; nucleotides outside the gene matches: 5. Germline CDR1 and CDR2: MDHEN and SYDVKM. CDR3 coding DNA: TGTGCCAGCGACAGGGGGGTTTTAGATACGCAGTATTTT. Protein: CASDRGVLDTQYF.

The chain uses TRBV5-1 and TRBJ1-3, with 8 bases identical to TRBD1. J gave up 2 bases and V 4 bases, and 8 bases lay outside the gene matches. Germline V gives CDR1 SGHRS, CDR2 YFSETQ. The CDR3 extends over 16 amino acids. CDR3 DNA sequence: TGCGCCAGCAGCCAAAGGACAGGGCCCACTGGAAACACCATATATTTT. Its protein is CASSQRTGPTGNTIYF.

The chain links TRBV27 to TRBJ1-5; possible D gene TRBD1, 5 bases. Trimming cost V 5 bases and J 2 bases, with 13 bases left between them. CDR3 length equals 15 residues. Germline loops: CDR1 MNHEY, CDR2 SMNVEV (reference sequence). Here the CDR3 DNA reads TGTGCCAGCAGTCCATCGGGGGAGGGCAATCAGCCCCAGCATTTT. Translation: CASSPSGEGNQPQHF.

The rearrangement uses TRBV7-8 and TRBJ1-2; D may be TRBD1 (5 bases). Germline V CDR1 and CDR2: SGHVS, FQNEAQ. The ends were cut back, 0 bases at V and 2 bases at J, with 10 bases in the middle. This CDR3 spans 15 amino acids. The CDR3 DNA is TGTGCCAGCAGCTTAGCGATCGGGGGGAACTATGGCTACACCTTC. Residues: CASSLAIGGNYGYTF.

V is TRBV5-1 and J is TRBJ2-3; 13 bases fit TRBD2. CDR1 is SGHRS and CDR2 is YFSETQ in the germline V gene. V lost 5 bases, J lost 5 bases, and 5 bases stayed unmatched. The CDR3 spans 15 residues. CDR3 amino acids: CASSWTSGGVDTQYF. CDR3 in DNA: TGCGCCAGCAGTTGGACTAGCGGGGGCGTAGATACGCAGTATTTT.

The rearrangement links TRBV18 to TRBJ2-3; 12 positions match TRBD2. Germline V gives CDR1 KGHSH, CDR2 LQKENI. This CDR3 contains 17 residues. V lost 2 bases to trimming and J lost 2 bases; unmatched junction nucleotides: 5. The CDR3 DNA sequence: TGTGCCAGCTCACCAGCAACTAGCGGGGGGAACACAGATACGCAGTATTTT. The encoded protein is CASSPATSGGNTDTQYF. The full variable domain, its missing parts supplied by reference TRBV18 and TRBJ2-3, is NAGVMQNPRHLVRRRGQEARLRCSPMKGHSHVYWYRQLPEEGLKFMVYLQKENIIDESGMPKERFSAEFPKEGPSILRIQQVVRGDSAAYFCASSPATSGGNTDTQYFGPGTRLTVL.

The chain combines TRBV7-9 with TRBJ2-2; 11 nucleotides line up with TRBD1. With 3 bases clipped from V and 5 bases from J, the junction kept 5 bases outside the gene matches. Per the germline V gene, CDR1 is SEHNR and CDR2 is FQNEAQ (reference sequence). The CDR3 has 16 residues. CDR3 sequence reads: CASSLIGTGGTGELFF. CDR3 bases: TGTGCCAGCAGCTTGATCGGGACAGGGGGAACCGGGGAGCTGTTTTTT. Full variable domain (remainder filled in from reference TRBV7-9 and TRBJ2-2): DTGVSQNPRHKITKRGQNVTFRCDPISEHNRLYWYRQTLGQGPEFLTYFQNEAQLEKSRLLSDRFSAERPKGSFSTLEIQRTEQGDSAMYLCASSLIGTGGTGELFFGEGSRLTVL.

The chain joins TRBV13 to TRBJ1-2; 11 bases align to TRBD1. Germline V gene lookup returns CDR1 PRHDT and CDR2 FYEKMQ (reference sequence). Trimming took 4 bases from V and 6 from J; bases not matched to a gene: 13. The CDR3 is 17 residues long. The CDR3, as DNA: TGTGCCAGCAGCTCTCTACTCGAGGGACAGGGGGACGATGGCTACACCTTC. Translated: CASSSLLEGQGDDGYTF. Filled out from reference TRBV13 and TRBJ1-2, the complete variable domain reads AAGVIQSPRHLIKEKRETATLKCYPIPRHDTVYWYQQGPGQDPQFLISFYEKMQSDKGSIPDRFSAQQFSDYHSELNMSSLELGDSALYFCASSSLLEGQGDDGYTFGSGTRLTVV.

This clone showed up just a few times. The rearrangement uses TRBV2 and TRBJ1-5, with D possibly being TRBD1 (5 bases). Germline lookup yields CDR1 SNHLY and CDR2 FYNNEI. Trimming removed 8 bases at V and 2 bases at J, with 16 bases between. The length of the CDR3 is 15 residues. For the CDR3, the DNA is TGTGCCAGCCGCCGGGGGGGTGTTGGCAATCAGCCCCAGCATTTT. It codes for CASRRGGVGNQPQHF.

The chain combines TRBV14 with TRBJ1-6; TRBD1 might be the D (6 bases). Trimming cost V 2 bases and J 8 bases, with 10 bases left between them. This CDR3 has 14 amino acids. Per germline, CDR1 SGHDN and CDR2 FVKESK. This chain's CDR3 is CASSQWGLDSPLHF. CDR3 nucleotide sequence: TGTGCCAGCAGCCAATGGGGGCTGGATTCACCCCTCCACTTT.

This clone was seen just once. The chain links TRBV19 to TRBJ2-1; 10 nucleotides align to TRBD2. Germline assignment: CDR1 LNHDA and CDR2 SQIVND (reference sequence). The CDR3 runs to 17 residues. The J segment lost 0 bases and the V segment lost 5 bases, leaving 7 bases of the junction unmatched. The CDR3 DNA reads TGTGCCAGTAGTGGGGCTAGCGGGGGCCTCTCCTACAATGAGCAGTTCTTC. Translation gives CASSGASGGLSYNEQFF.

The J gene is TRBJ2-2, the V gene TRBV7-9; a possible D gene is TRBD2 (7 bases). The CDR3 is 15 residues long. Germline loops: CDR1 SEHNR, CDR2 FQNEAQ (reference sequence). V lost 4 bases, J lost 7 bases, and 16 bases lay in between. CDR3: CASSWRGGGDGELFF. The CDR3 DNA is TGTGCCAGCAGCTGGCGCGGGGGCGGAGACGGGGAGCTGTTTTTT.

The J gene is TRBJ2-7, the V gene TRBV29-1, with a weak D call TRBD1 (6 bases). The CDR3 loop spans 11 amino acids. Per germline, CDR1 SQVTM and CDR2 ANQGSEA. V was shortened by 6 bases and J by 2 bases, with 8 bases between the two germline ends. This chain's CDR3 is CSVQGAYEQYF. The CDR3 bases are TGCAGCGTACAGGGAGCCTACGAGCAGTACTTC.